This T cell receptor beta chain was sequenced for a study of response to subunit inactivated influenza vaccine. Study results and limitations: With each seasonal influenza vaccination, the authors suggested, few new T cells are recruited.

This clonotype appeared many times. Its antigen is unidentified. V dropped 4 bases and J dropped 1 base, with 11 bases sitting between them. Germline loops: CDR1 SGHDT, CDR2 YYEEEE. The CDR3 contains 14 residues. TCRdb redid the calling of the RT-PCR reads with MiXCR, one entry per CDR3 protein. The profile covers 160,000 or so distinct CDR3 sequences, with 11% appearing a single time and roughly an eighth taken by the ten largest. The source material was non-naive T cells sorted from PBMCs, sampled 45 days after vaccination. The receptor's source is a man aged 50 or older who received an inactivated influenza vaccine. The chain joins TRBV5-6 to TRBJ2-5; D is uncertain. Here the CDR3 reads CASSSQVSQETQYF. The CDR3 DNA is TGTGCCAGCAGCAGTCAGGTATCCCAAGAGACCCAGTACTTC.